This T cell receptor beta chain derives from a study of naive and memory T cell subsets. Study-wide results and limits: Diversity fell and Gini index rose from naive through CM, EM, EMRA.

An equimolar mix of two oligonucleotides served as the beta constant-region primer for TRBC1 and TRBC2. TCRdb itself ran the UMI-ligation and nested PCR reads through MiXCR, one entry per CDR3 protein. The data contain some 150,000 distinct CDR3 sequences, over 15% of them singletons. Comments on this clonotype: Its antigen is as yet unknown.

The junction had 5 bases not matched to a gene; V was cut back by 1 base and J by 3 bases. The CDR3 extends over 15 amino acids. From germline, CDR1 is SGHAT and CDR2 FQDESV (reference sequence). This TCR came from a human donor in good health. Sequenced sample: naive CD4+ T cells from blood. J is TRBJ2-7 and V is TRBV11-1; TRBD2 agrees at 8 bases. The CDR3 spells CASSLEGLEDYEQYF. The CDR3 DNA reads TGTGCCAGCAGCTTAGAGGGACTAGAGGACTACGAGCAGTACTTC.